This TCR beta chain was identified in a study of CD8 T cells in ankylosing spondylitis. Study-level points and caveats: Among TCR beta sequences, a motif of eight highly homologous variants appeared characteristic of ankylosing spondylitis blood. Existing reports had already noted some motif variants in reactive arthritis synovial fluid and blood. Peripheral blood held disease-linked clones only at relatively low frequency, and these were CD8+.

The CDR3 has 14 amino acids. The germline gives CDR1 SEHNR, CDR2 FQNEAQ (reference sequence). V lost 4 bases to trimming and J lost 3 bases; unmatched junction nucleotides: 5. For this clonotype: Its antigen is as yet unknown.

Each CDR3 protein gets one entry after TCRdb re-called the 5' RACE reads with MiXCR. The sample carries hundreds of thousands of distinct CDR3 sequences, roughly 13% recorded once. The TCR sequence derives from a male donor with ankylosing spondylitis. The sequencing sample was made of blood, either unsorted or a sorted T cell fraction (not recorded which). The V and J genes are TRBV7-9 and TRBJ2-5, with 7 bases identical to TRBD1. The CDR3 DNA follows: TGTGCCAGCAGCTCCCGACAGGGAAAAGAGACCCAGTACTTC. Translating it yields CASSSRQGKETQYF.